This T cell receptor beta chain comes out of a study of Graves' ophthalmopathy and Graves' hyperthyroidism (dated by TCRdb to the late 2010s). Notes on the research overall: Peripheral blood samples were taken at the time of initial diagnosis, before any treatment was given. The study used signatures of the TCR beta repertoire to tell Graves' ophthalmopathy apart from Graves' hyperthyroidism and to predict which patients would progress to ophthalmopathy. In roughly 6 hyperthyroidism patients, T-cell repertoires of thyroid tissue and blood were compared. In total, some 140 blood samples were TCR-sequenced: under 45 ophthalmopathy, some 72 hyperthyroidism and 17 hyperthyroidism-to-ophthalmopathy patients. Once sampling was done, hyperthyroidism patients were given methimazole at a starting dose of 30 mg daily, while ophthalmopathy patients were given high-dose intravenous methylprednisolone. An independent validation cohort comprised around 20 hyperthyroidism patients and 15 to 17 patients who later progressed from hyperthyroidism to ophthalmopathy. To explore V-J signatures that distinguish ophthalmopathy from hyperthyroidism, a discovery set of 100 patients was enrolled, made up of 40 to 45 with ophthalmopathy and 57 with stable hyperthyroidism.

For repertoire sequencing, TCR beta CDR3 regions were amplified from RNA transcripts. HTBI primers and the Qiagen OneStep RT-PCR kit were used in a first-round RT-PCR, which was followed by a second-round multiplex PCR, size selection and purification. Libraries were sequenced paired-end with 100 bp reads on an Illumina HiSeq2000. The published analysis was carried out like this. SOAPnuke was used to process the reads, removing any read that contained adapters or uncalled bases, had a mean Phred below 15, or lacked an exact match to the constant primer or identifier. COPE v1.2.5 was used to merge the high-quality paired reads. Each unique nucleotide sequence was defined as a clonotype, and clonotypes were aligned to IMGT TRB V, D and J references with MiTCR v1.1. Analysis was restricted to V-J combinations with a frequency above 0.0001, which covered over 98% of repertoires. For each V-J combination, a TCR clonal expansion and chaos score was defined as the ratio of F50 clonal expansion to chaos observed in the TCRdist matrix. Welch's t-statistics and random forest were used to narrow the features down to more than 10 V-J combinations, which were then fed into a naive Bayes classifier. The similarity between thyroid and blood repertoires was quantified using the Morisita-Horn index. TCRdb trimmed the raw reads at Q25, called clones with MiXCR and kept productive beta chains. Each CDR3 protein gets just one entry, which takes the most common genes and DNA from the rows behind it. These V and J calls rely on TCRdb rather than the paper's analysis. The sample records around 670,000 distinct CDR3 sequences, 35% to 50% of which are singletons. The ten largest clones take up approximately 43% of the sample.

At the junction V is shortened by 3 bases and J by 6 bases, with 12 bases in between. From a lookup of the germline V gene, CDR1 and CDR2 are ENHRY and SYGVKD. The CDR3 length is 13 residues, termini included. This entry keeps only the CDR3 DNA: 39 bases, framed from base 1. Ophthalmopathy patients had moderately to severely active disease, Clinical Activity Score of at least 3, NOSPECS grade of at least 4, and disease duration under 3 months. Patients with other autoimmune diseases, uncontrolled infections, pregnancy or lactation were excluded from the study. Clinical symptoms, serum thyroxine, TRAb, thyroid ultrasound and orbital computed tomography formed the basis of the diagnosis. Ficoll-Paque density gradient centrifugation was used to isolate PBMCs from 10 ml of fresh peripheral blood. Trizol reagent was used to extract the total RNA, and its quality was then checked on an Agilent 2100 Bioanalyzer.

Turning to this clonotype: It has no known antigen specificity. A read error may explain this, as a much larger clone is one base away. Given the absence of the conserved phenylalanine or tryptophan at the CDR3 end, a read error is likely.

The paper as a whole reports these results and caveats: In cross-validation, the 13-signature model distinguished ophthalmopathy from stable hyperthyroidism with 85% to 90% sensitivity and about 84% specificity, and in the test set the corresponding values were about 80% and 75%. In validation, the model predicted ophthalmopathy progression with over 60% sensitivity and roughly 78% specificity; 12 predicted patients were CT-confirmed with GO in a median of approximately 6.5 months. Most of the expanded thyroid clonotypes with a frequency above 0.001 were also detected in blood, and it was suggested that the thyroid immune response may be reflected by blood repertoires. No statistical method was used to set the sample size in advance, and the investigators knew which group each participant was assigned to.

The receptor comes from an adult man with Graves' ophthalmopathy. Source material: peripheral blood. The chain employs TRBV10-3 and TRBJ2-7; a confident D gene designation cannot be given. The CDR3 has the sequence CAISDQATTEQYS. In nucleotides, the sequence is TGTGCCATCAGTGACCAAGCTACTACCGAGCAGTACTCC.